This T cell receptor beta chain is from a study of prognosis after radiotherapy for stage I lung cancer. Amplicons of TCR beta CDR3 were generated from genomic DNA by two-round multiplex PCR. Amplification in first-round PCR relied on primers specific to each TRBV and TRBJ gene. A single record per CDR3 protein comes from TCRdb applying MiXCR to the multiplex PCR reads. Altogether roughly 32,000 distinct CDR3 sequences are present, about 39% being singletons, with the ten largest covering 15% to 17%. The CDR3 is 14 amino acids. Germline values: CDR1 SGHKS, CDR2 YYEKEE (reference sequence). V lost 1 base and J 6 bases, leaving 13 bases between the germline ends.

The receptor's source is a donor aged 50 or older with non-small cell lung cancer. Sequenced material: PBMCs, taken before or after stereotactic body radiation therapy (not recorded which). This sequence joins TRBV5-5 and TRBJ1-1, with a tentative D call TRBD1 (5 bases). The CDR3 here is CASSLNGASAEAFF. The CDR3 DNA reads TGTGCCAGCAGCTTGAACGGGGCGTCGGCTGAAGCTTTCTTT.